This T cell receptor (beta chain) was sequenced during a study of blood T cell repertoires in COVID-19 (TCRdb year 2020). Turning to the overall study: Samples from collaborators originated in the United States, Italy and Spain and spanned both the acute and convalescent phases of COVID-19. The prospective study material was composed of cDNA or gDNA derived from T cells, B-cell-depleted T cells, or PBMCs. Subjects who had been exposed to COVID-19, were actively infected with it, or had recovered from it provided the deeply sampled blood TCRbeta repertoires that made up the dataset. The repertoires were released in a freely available public database intended as a resource for research on the immune response to SARS-CoV-2. Samples were obtained from the ongoing ImmuneRACE study (first 160 participants) and from some 1,300 subjects provided by 6 global collaborators. The sample metadata nearly always contained a de-identified subject ID, COVID-19 status, age in years and sex. HLA class I and class II types, where available, came from metadata supplied by the sample provider rather than from assay-based typing. What the work shows at the level of the full study, not this receptor alone: How much clinical and demographic metadata was included differed by source and by participant, and the metadata was provided uncurated.

Each collaborating institution followed its own protocols to collect whole blood in K2EDTA tubes. For TCRbeta analysis, collaborators shipped samples as frozen whole blood, isolated PBMCs, or DNA extracted from either of those sample types. The immunoSEQ Assay, a bias-controlled multiplex PCR, was used to amplify TCRbeta CDR3 regions from genomic DNA. The original pipeline was this. Within the assay, amplification of reference gene primers was used to estimate how many nucleated cells each sample contained. To quantify the absolute abundance of each unique TCRbeta CDR3 rearrangement, sequence reads were collapsed and filtered. For each sample, productive Simpson clonality was calculated as the square root of Simpson's diversity index over productive rearrangements. Here the immuneACCESS table is served through TCRdb, limited to in-frame sequences with V and J called. Missing clones are a known gap in these copies; in checked studies unresolved V genes cover under half, and the rest lacks a known reason. The D gene and trimming were derived from the DNA, and the V and J assignments and clone size from that table. Recorded for this sample are roughly 60,000 clones; around nine tenths of them occurred a single time. Roughly 0.94% of the sample goes to the ten largest clones.

Regarding this clone: Its cognate antigen has yet to be identified. Qualities for individual bases were not recorded, and no much larger clone is one base off.

Measured from the cysteine to the phenylalanine, the CDR3 is 14 residues long. The kept DNA is CDR3 alone, 42 bases in frame from the first base. CDR1 and CDR2 are drawn from the germline V gene: KGHSH, LQKENI. The V end loses 3 bases and the J end loses 0 bases, and a stretch of 6 bases separates them. This chain joins TRBV18 to TRBJ1-5, with no confident D gene call. This sequence originates from a man between 65 and 85 years old with acute or convalescent COVID-19. The specimen was peripheral blood. For the CDR3, the sequence is CASSPSGSNQPQHF. The DNA is as follows: TGTGCCAGCTCACCCTCCGGTAGCAATCAGCCCCAGCATTTT.